This T cell receptor (beta chain) was captured by sequencing in a study of radiotherapy plus CTLA-4 blockade in lung cancer. Clones were sequenced by immunoSEQ multiplex PCR, and TCRdb holds only the in-frame ones, with some missing. The sample shows almost 55,000 clones, roughly three quarters of them seen only once. The input for sequencing was peripheral blood, taken from a patient treated with radiotherapy plus ipilimumab. This receptor was obtained from a human donor with non-small cell lung cancer who had a partial response to radiotherapy plus ipilimumab.

The chain's CDR3 is CASSLGETAYEQYF. The CDR3 nucleotides read TGTGCCAGCAGCTTAGGCGAGACAGCCTACGAGCAGTACTTC. The V call is TRBV7-2, the J call TRBJ2-7, with a weak D call TRBD1 (5 bases). V dropped 1 base and J dropped 2 bases, with 9 bases sitting between them. The CDR3 runs to 14 residues. Germline values: CDR1 SGHTA, CDR2 FQGNSA.